A single sample gave rise to the 30 T cell receptor beta chains below, sequenced in a study of persistence of HIV-infected CD4 T cells. Cells were stimulated with overlapping HIV-1 Gag 15-mer peptides. Memory cells lacking CD40L and CD69 with high CD45RO were sorted. The immunoSEQ assay was version 4, run in survey mode. Clones were read by immunoSEQ multiplex PCR, and TCRdb kept only the in-frame ones, dropping some. The sample contains 50,000 to 65,000 clones, about 69% of which appear only once. These receptors are not linked to any known antigen. The sequencing here drew on CD4+ T cells sorted from PBMCs after approximately 19-hour stimulation, taken from a patient who received antiretroviral therapy. These receptors were collected from an adult man with HIV who was CMV-seropositive.

The chain carries TRBV3-1 (or the pseudogene TRBV3-2) and TRBJ2-2, with TRBD2 matching over 8 bases. The ends lost 2 bases at V and 4 bases at J; junction bases unmatched: 6. Germline V gives CDR1 LGHDT, CDR2 YNNKEL (reference sequence). This CDR3 contains 16 residues. The CDR3 loop reads CASSQSGGPRTGELFF. CDR3 nucleotide sequence: TGTGCCAGCAGCCAAAGCGGGGGCCCACGCACCGGGGAGCTGTTTTTT.

This chain joins TRBV6-5 and TRBJ2-1; 10 bases align to TRBD1. This CDR3 has 16 amino acids. The V gene end was trimmed by 2 bases and the J gene end by 9 bases; junction bases not matched to a gene: 10. The V gene's germline CDR1 is MNHEY and CDR2 SVGAGI. The CDR3 sequence is CASSYEAGQGLGEQFF. The CDR3 DNA reads as TGTGCCAGCAGTTACGAGGCGGGACAGGGGTTAGGTGAGCAGTTCTTC.

V usage is TRBV5-1 and J usage is TRBJ1-1; 7 positions agree with TRBD1. Germline V gene data show CDR1 as SGHRS and CDR2 as YFSETQ. The length of the CDR3 is 17 residues. J gave up 0 bases and V 4 bases, and 12 bases lay outside the gene matches. The CDR3 loop is CASSLGTLTGVNTEAFF. The CDR3 DNA reads TGCGCCAGCAGCCTGGGGACCTTAACAGGGGTGAACACTGAAGCTTTCTTT. Using reference TRBV5-1 and TRBJ1-1 for the parts outside the CDR3, the full variable domain is KAGVTQTPRYLIKTRGQQVTLSCSPISGHRSVSWYQQTPGQGLQFLFEYFSETQRNKGNFPGRFSGRQFSNSRSEMNVSTLELGDSALYLCASSLGTLTGVNTEAFFGQGTRLTVV.

The chain employs TRBV19 and TRBJ2-2; no clear D gene. V dropped 1 base and J dropped 9 bases, with 6 bases sitting between them. The CDR3 is made up of 12 amino acids. Germline assignment: CDR1 LNHDA and CDR2 SQIVND (reference sequence). CDR3 sequence (DNA): TGTGCCAGTAGTATAGGGTACCGGGAGCTGTTTTTT. Its protein product is CASSIGYRELFF.

The chain is built from TRBV6-1 and TRBJ1-6; D is uncertain. The CDR3 has 14 amino acids. Looked up from germline, CDR1 is MNHNS and CDR2 is SASEGT. V lost 2 bases to trimming and J lost 10 bases, with 12 bases between them. CDR3 residues: CASSERSAASPLHF. The DNA for the CDR3 is TGTGCCAGCAGTGAAAGGTCTGCAGCCTCACCCCTCCACTTT.

In this sample, this clone turned up a few times. J is TRBJ2-5 and V is TRBV6-1; no reliable D call. V lost 2 bases and J lost 4, with 2 bases in between. The CDR3 is 11 amino acids. Germline CDR1 is MNHNS and CDR2 is SASEGT. CDR3 nucleotide sequence: TGTGCCAGCAGTGAATCAGAGACCCAGTACTTC. Its protein product is CASSESETQYF.

In DNA form, the CDR3 reads TGTGCCAGCAGGTACTATCAGGGAGTAAGAGGTCGAAACATTCAGTACTTC. Protein sequence: CASRYYQGVRGRNIQYF. The V gene is TRBV21-1, the J gene TRBJ2-4. TRBV21-1 is described as a pseudogene. This CDR3 comprises 17 residues.

V usage is TRBV27 and J usage is TRBJ1-1; possible D gene TRBD1, 5 bases. The CDR3 length is 13 residues. CDR1 and CDR2 from the germline V gene are MNHEY and SMNVEV (reference sequence). Trimming stripped 5 bases from V and 11 bases from J, with 18 bases between. CDR3 sequence (DNA): TGTGCCAGCAGTCCCACCCCAGGGTTCCGGGCTTTCTTT. Protein: CASSPTPGFRAFF.

In its sample, this clone was seen a few times. The rearrangement uses TRBV5-4 and TRBJ2-5, with no clear D. Germline CDR1 is SGHNT and CDR2 is YYREEE (reference sequence). This CDR3 region has 12 residues. Trimming left V 4 bases short and J 0 bases short, with 4 bases between. DNA for the CDR3: TGTGCCAGCAGCCGGGACCAAGAGACCCAGTACTTC. Translating gives CASSRDQETQYF.

The V and J genes are TRBV6-1 and TRBJ1-5; D gene ambiguous. Per the germline V gene, CDR1 is MNHNS and CDR2 is SASEGT. Trimming left V 1 base short and J 0 bases short, with 13 bases between. The CDR3 loop spans 17 amino acids. The CDR3 loop reads CASSEGGSLYSNQPQHF. The CDR3 DNA reads as TGTGCCAGCAGTGAAGGAGGCAGCCTCTATAGCAATCAGCCCCAGCATTTT.

This chain links TRBV7-8 with TRBJ2-2, with TRBD1 identical over 9 bases. Germline V gene sequence: CDR1 SGHVS, CDR2 FQNEAQ. Trimming took 7 bases from V and 6 from J; bases not matched to a gene: 9. The CDR3 totals 15 residues. The CDR3 DNA reads as TGTGCCAGCATCGCGACAGGGGGGATAGCCGGGGAGCTGTTTTTT. It translates to CASIATGGIAGELFF.

This clone was seen at least ten times. The J gene is TRBJ2-1, the V gene TRBV7-2; 9 bases agree with TRBD1. J was trimmed by 7 bases and V by 3 bases; bases with no gene match: 4. There are 14 residues in the CDR3. Looked up from germline, CDR1 is SGHTA and CDR2 is FQGNSA. The CDR3 sequence is CASSFIQGANEQFF. The CDR3 nucleotides read TGTGCCAGCAGCTTTATACAGGGGGCGAATGAGCAGTTCTTC. The full variable domain, with the rest looked up from reference TRBV7-2 and TRBJ2-1, is GAGVSQSPSNKVTEKGKDVELRCDPISGHTALYWYRQSLGQGLEFLIYFQGNSAPDKSGLPSDRFSAERTGGSVSTLTIQRTQQEDSAVYLCASSFIQGANEQFFGPGTRLTVL.

The gene calls are TRBV5-1 and TRBJ1-6, with 7 bases matching TRBD1. The V segment lost 0 bases and the J segment 0 bases; nucleotides outside the gene matches: 9. The length of the CDR3 is 19 residues. CDR1 and CDR2 (germline): SGHRS, YFSETQ. CDR3 region: CASSLGQGGSSSYNSPLHF. Here the CDR3 DNA reads TGCGCCAGCAGCTTGGGACAGGGAGGTTCGAGCTCCTATAATTCACCCCTCCACTTT. Complete variable domain (other parts from reference TRBV5-1 and TRBJ1-6): KAGVTQTPRYLIKTRGQQVTLSCSPISGHRSVSWYQQTPGQGLQFLFEYFSETQRNKGNFPGRFSGRQFSNSRSEMNVSTLELGDSALYLCASSLGQGGSSSYNSPLHFGNGTRLTVT.

The V and J genes are TRBV27 and TRBJ2-2; 10 nucleotides match TRBD1. Trimming removed 5 bases from V and 5 bases from J; junction bases left unmatched: 5. The germline gives CDR1 MNHEY, CDR2 SMNVEV (reference sequence). CDR3 length: 15 residues. CDR3 bases: TGTGCCAGCAGTACCGGGACAGGGGTGACCGGGGAGCTGTTTTTT. This gives the protein CASSTGTGVTGELFF.

This clone was counted only a few times. The rearrangement joins TRBV7-6 to TRBJ2-1; 8 bases fit TRBD1. This CDR3 contains 15 residues. The trim removed 2 bases at V and 5 bases at J, leaving 5 bases unmatched. Germline V gives CDR1 SGHVS, CDR2 FNYEAQ. The CDR3 protein is CASSLKGQVNNEQFF. The CDR3 bases are TGTGCCAGCAGCTTAAAGGGACAGGTGAACAATGAGCAGTTCTTC.

The J gene is TRBJ2-2, the V gene TRBV29-1, with D hard to call. The V and J ends lost 5 bases and 7 bases respectively, with 14 bases between them. This CDR3 region has 13 residues. CDR1 and CDR2 (germline): SQVTM, ANQGSEA. CDR3 DNA sequence: TGCAGCGTTACGGAGAACGATGGCGGGGAGCTGTTTTTT. It translates to CSVTENDGGELFF.

The gene calls are TRBV7-2 and TRBJ2-3; D is possibly TRBD2 (5 bases). CDR3 length: 14 residues. V lost 5 bases, J lost 5 bases, and 14 bases lay in between. Germline V gives CDR1 SGHTA, CDR2 FQGNSA. The CDR3 region has the DNA TGTGCCAGCAGCCCTGTAGCGACTGAAGATACGCAGTATTTT. Amino acid sequence: CASSPVATEDTQYF.

The chain combines TRBV7-3 with TRBJ2-3, with D possibly TRBD2 on 6 matching bases. The V end was cut by 4 bases, the J end by 2 bases, with 13 bases between. CDR3 size: 15 residues. The germline gives CDR1 SGHTA, CDR2 FQGTGA. CDR3 nucleotides: TGTGCCAGCAGCTCCTACGGGGGTCCCACAGATACGCAGTATTTT. Its translation: CASSSYGGPTDTQYF.

The chain combines TRBV5-6 with TRBJ1-1; possibly TRBD1 for D (6 bases). The CDR3 consists of 16 residues. Trimming took 3 bases from V and 0 from J, leaving 15 bases between them. In germline, CDR1 is SGHDT, CDR2 YYEEEE. This chain's CDR3 is CASSSRRGAMNTEAFF. The CDR3 bases are TGTGCCAGCAGCTCCAGAAGGGGGGCTATGAACACTGAAGCTTTCTTT.

The gene calls are TRBV5-5 and TRBJ2-2; D possibly corresponds to TRBD2 (6 bases). The CDR3 totals 17 residues. V lost 1 base, J lost 5 bases, and 18 bases lay in between. CDR1 and CDR2 (germline): SGHKS, YYEKEE (reference sequence). The CDR3, as DNA: TGTGCCAGCAGCTTGCCGCCCGGTTCAGGGAGGACCGGGGAGCTGTTTTTT. Translating it yields CASSLPPGSGRTGELFF.

This clone came up once. The CDR3 DNA reads as TGTGCCAGCATCTTATTCGGCGAGCAGTACTTC. Its protein is CASILFGEQYF. The chain recombines TRBV2 with TRBJ2-7; D gene ambiguous. Deletions cut 7 bases from V and 6 bases from J, with 10 bases between. Germline V gene lookup returns CDR1 SNHLY and CDR2 FYNNEI. The CDR3 is 11 amino acids.

The V and J genes are TRBV18 and TRBJ2-2; no clear D gene. Germline CDR1 and CDR2: KGHSH and LQKENI. CDR3 size: 15 residues. V was shortened by 0 bases and J by 4 bases, with 9 bases between the two germline ends. Here the CDR3 DNA reads TGTGCCAGCTCACCACCTTCCGCGGCCACCGGGGAGCTGTTTTTT. It codes for CASSPPSAATGELFF.

The CDR3 protein is CASTKDSVYNEQFF. The CDR3 DNA is TGTGCCAGCACCAAGGACAGTGTCTACAATGAGCAGTTCTTC. The chain combines TRBV5-8 with TRBJ2-1; maybe TRBD1 (6 bases). In germline, CDR1 is SGHTS, CDR2 YDEGEE. This CDR3 has 14 amino acids. The V and J ends lost 6 bases and 3 bases respectively, with 13 bases between them.

In its sample, this clone was seen once. The rearrangement uses TRBV3-1 (or the pseudogene TRBV3-2) and TRBJ1-5, with no clear D. CDR1 and CDR2 (germline): LGHDT, YNNKEL (reference sequence). V was cut by 0 bases and J by 2 bases, with 11 bases left in between. CDR3 length: 16 amino acids. The CDR3 region has the DNA TGTGCCAGCAGCCAAGAACCCTACCGCGGCAATCAGCCCCAGCATTTT. This gives the protein CASSQEPYRGNQPQHF.

V is TRBV7-9 and J is TRBJ1-1, with D perhaps matching TRBD1 (5 bases). With 3 bases removed from V and 6 bases from J, the gap between germline ends came to 23 bases. The CDR3 has 17 amino acids. Looked up from germline, CDR1 is SEHNR and CDR2 is FQNEAQ (reference sequence). DNA for the CDR3: TGTGCCAGCAGCTTCTCGGGGGGTTCAAGCCAGCATTCTGAAGCTTTCTTT. It is translated as CASSFSGGSSQHSEAFF.

The chain combines TRBV5-1 with TRBJ2-3, with D unresolved. Trimming took off 0 bases at V and 4 bases at J, with 3 bases between the two ends. Germline lookup yields CDR1 SGHRS and CDR2 YFSETQ. There are 12 residues in the CDR3. The chain's CDR3 is CASSLEADTQYF. DNA of the CDR3: TGCGCCAGCAGCTTGGAGGCAGATACGCAGTATTTT. The variable domain in full, completed from reference TRBV5-1 and TRBJ2-3, reads KAGVTQTPRYLIKTRGQQVTLSCSPISGHRSVSWYQQTPGQGLQFLFEYFSETQRNKGNFPGRFSGRQFSNSRSEMNVSTLELGDSALYLCASSLEADTQYFGPGTRLTVL.

The rearrangement links TRBV5-1 to TRBJ1-4; D call uncertain. Germline CDR1 and CDR2: SGHRS and YFSETQ. The CDR3 is 15 residues long. Trimming took 5 bases from V and 8 from J, leaving 19 bases between them. The CDR3 DNA reads as TGCGCCAGCAGTGTGGGTGACTATGGACGAGAAAAACTGTTTTTT. It is translated as CASSVGDYGREKLFF. Combining the CDR3 with reference TRBV5-1 and TRBJ1-4 gives the whole variable domain KAGVTQTPRYLIKTRGQQVTLSCSPISGHRSVSWYQQTPGQGLQFLFEYFSETQRNKGNFPGRFSGRQFSNSRSEMNVSTLELGDSALYLCASSVGDYGREKLFFGSGTQLSVL.

J is TRBJ2-7 and V is TRBV3-1 (or the pseudogene TRBV3-2), with a tentative D call TRBD1 (6 bases). The germline V gene has CDR1 LGHDT and CDR2 YNNKEL (reference sequence). Trimming took 2 bases from V and 6 from J, leaving 11 bases between them. The CDR3 covers 13 residues. CDR3 loop: CASSQRRDIEQYF. CDR3 nucleotide sequence: TGTGCCAGCAGCCAACGTCGGGACATCGAGCAGTACTTC.

Concerning this clone itself: An end of the junction does not agree with germline; a read error may underlie this. The rearrangement joins TRBV9 to TRBJ2-2, with unresolved D. The CDR3 covers 13 residues. Germline V lookup: CDR1 SGDLS, CDR2 YYNGEE. The CDR3 DNA reads as TGCGCCAGCAGCGTCGGGCTCACCGGGGAGCTGTTTTTT. Protein sequence: CASSVGLTGELFF.

The chain couples TRBV5-1 to TRBJ1-2; D is ambiguous. Trimming shortened V by 0 bases and J by 4 bases, and 10 bases separated the two germline ends. This CDR3 has 14 residues. CDR1 and CDR2 from the germline V gene are SGHRS and YFSETQ. CDR3 nucleotides: TGCGCCAGCAGCTTGGGAGAGCCCTCCTATGGCTACACCTTC. This gives the protein CASSLGEPSYGYTF. Looking up the rest from reference TRBV5-1 and TRBJ1-2 gives the full variable domain: KAGVTQTPRYLIKTRGQQVTLSCSPISGHRSVSWYQQTPGQGLQFLFEYFSETQRNKGNFPGRFSGRQFSNSRSEMNVSTLELGDSALYLCASSLGEPSYGYTFGSGTRLTVV.